This paragraph reports one T cell receptor beta chain. Antigen: not known. Before sequencing took place, the ViraFEST assay used viral peptide pools to expand antigen-specific CD4+ T cells. The authors isolated CD4+ T cells after 9 to 10 days of culture. The person's infection with SARS-CoV-2, confirmed by PCR, took place between March and December 2020. Days 3 and 7 were when half the medium was replaced with IL-2 medium. The data were produced by immunoSEQ multiplex PCR, yet TCRdb's version contains in-frame clones alone and is incomplete. Of 30,000 or so clones in the sample, approximately 78% were seen once. This entry is derived from a study of vaccination effects on CD4 cells after COVID-19. Background on the study: All study participants received two doses of BNT162b2 or mRNA-1273 vaccine. Pre-vaccine samples were drawn 16 days and one week before the first dose.

Study-level findings and limits: Spike-reactive clones found after vaccination in convalescents were mainly new vaccine-induced clones.

This TCR derives from a human donor who had a prior SARS-CoV-2 infection. The source was CD4+ T cells from PBMCs cultured with a peptide pool, collected before COVID-19 vaccination.

The CDR3 reads CASSLQGKKNSEQFF. The CDR3, as DNA: TGCGCCAGCAGCCTACAGGGTAAGAAAAACAGTGAGCAGTTCTTC. The rearrangement uses TRBV5-1 and TRBJ2-1, with a tentative D call TRBD1 (6 bases). V was pared by 4 bases and J by 9 bases, with 20 bases between. This CDR3 spans 15 amino acids. Germline CDR1 is SGHRS and CDR2 is YFSETQ.